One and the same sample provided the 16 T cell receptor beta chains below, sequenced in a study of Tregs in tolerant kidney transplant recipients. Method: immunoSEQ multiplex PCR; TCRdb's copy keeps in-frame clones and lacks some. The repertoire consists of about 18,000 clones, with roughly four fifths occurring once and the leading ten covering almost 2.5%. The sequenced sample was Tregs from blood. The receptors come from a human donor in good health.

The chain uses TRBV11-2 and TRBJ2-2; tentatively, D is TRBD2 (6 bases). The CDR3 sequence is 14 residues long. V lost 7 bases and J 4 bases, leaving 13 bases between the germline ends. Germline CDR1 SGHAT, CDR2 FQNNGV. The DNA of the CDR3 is TGTGCCAGCAAAAGGGACTTTTCCACCGGGGAGCTGTTTTTT. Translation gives CASKRDFSTGELFF.

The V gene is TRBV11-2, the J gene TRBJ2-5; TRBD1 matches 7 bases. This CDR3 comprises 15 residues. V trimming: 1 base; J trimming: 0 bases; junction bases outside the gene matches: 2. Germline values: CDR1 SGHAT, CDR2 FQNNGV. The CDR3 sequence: CASSLGGTDQETQYF. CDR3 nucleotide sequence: TGTGCCAGCAGCTTAGGGGGGACAGACCAAGAGACCCAGTACTTC.

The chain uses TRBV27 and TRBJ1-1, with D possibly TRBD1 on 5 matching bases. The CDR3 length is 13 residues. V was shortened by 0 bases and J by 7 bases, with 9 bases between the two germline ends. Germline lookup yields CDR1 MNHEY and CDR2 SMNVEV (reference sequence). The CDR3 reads CASSLSGGGEAFF. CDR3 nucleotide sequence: TGTGCCAGCAGTTTATCCGGGGGGGGTGAAGCTTTCTTT.

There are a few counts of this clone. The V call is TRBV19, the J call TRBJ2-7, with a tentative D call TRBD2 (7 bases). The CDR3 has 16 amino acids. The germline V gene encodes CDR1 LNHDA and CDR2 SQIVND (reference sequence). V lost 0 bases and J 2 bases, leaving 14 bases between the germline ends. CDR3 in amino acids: CASSIEGGARPYEQYF. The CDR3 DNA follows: TGTGCCAGTAGTATAGAGGGGGGGGCGCGGCCCTACGAGCAGTACTTC.

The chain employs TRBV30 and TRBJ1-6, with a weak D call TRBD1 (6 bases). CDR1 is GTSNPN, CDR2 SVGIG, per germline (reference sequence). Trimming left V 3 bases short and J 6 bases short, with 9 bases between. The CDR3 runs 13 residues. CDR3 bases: TGTGCCTGGAGCTTACAGGGTAATTCACCCCTCCACTTT. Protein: CAWSLQGNSPLHF.

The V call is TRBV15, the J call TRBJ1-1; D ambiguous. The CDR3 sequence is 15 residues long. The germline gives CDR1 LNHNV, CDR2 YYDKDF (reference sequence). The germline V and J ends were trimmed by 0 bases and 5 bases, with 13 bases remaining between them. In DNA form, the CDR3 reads TGTGCCACCAGCAGAGAAGGACGGTGGGGTACTGAAGCTTTCTTT. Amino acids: CATSREGRWGTEAFF. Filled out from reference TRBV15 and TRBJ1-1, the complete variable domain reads DAMVIQNPRYQVTQFGKPVTLSCSQTLNHNVMYWYQQKSSQAPKLLFHYYDKDFNNEADTPDNFQSRRPNTSFCFLDIRSPGLGDTAMYLCATSREGRWGTEAFFGQGTRLTVV.

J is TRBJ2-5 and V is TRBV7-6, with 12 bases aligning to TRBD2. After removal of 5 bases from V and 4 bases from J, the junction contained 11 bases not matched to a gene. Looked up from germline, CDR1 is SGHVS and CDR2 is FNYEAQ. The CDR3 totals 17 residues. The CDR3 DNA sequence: TGTGCCAGCAGCCGGACCCTAGCGGGAGGGATGGGAGAGACCCAGTACTTC. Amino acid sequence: CASSRTLAGGMGETQYF.

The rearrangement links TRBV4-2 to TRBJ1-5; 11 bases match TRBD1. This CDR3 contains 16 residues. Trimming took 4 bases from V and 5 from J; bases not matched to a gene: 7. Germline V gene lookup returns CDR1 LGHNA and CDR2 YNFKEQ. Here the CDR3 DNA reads TGTGCCAGCAGCCCAGTCGGACAGGGGGCCGATCAGCCCCAGCATTTT. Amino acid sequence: CASSPVGQGADQPQHF.

The CDR3 bases are TGTGCCAGTAGTATAGATGCAGGTCCTTATAATGAAAAACTGTTTTTT. Protein sequence: CASSIDAGPYNEKLFF. V and J are TRBV19 and TRBJ1-4; D not resolved. V lost 0 bases to trimming and J lost 4 bases, with 12 bases between them. Per the germline V gene, CDR1 is LNHDA and CDR2 is SQIVND (reference sequence). There are 16 residues in the CDR3.

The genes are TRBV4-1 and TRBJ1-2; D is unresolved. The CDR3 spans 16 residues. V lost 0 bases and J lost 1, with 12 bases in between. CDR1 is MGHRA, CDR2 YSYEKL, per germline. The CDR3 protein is CASSQDSTPRNYGYTF. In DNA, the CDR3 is TGCGCCAGCAGCCAAGATTCAACACCACGTAACTATGGCTACACCTTC.

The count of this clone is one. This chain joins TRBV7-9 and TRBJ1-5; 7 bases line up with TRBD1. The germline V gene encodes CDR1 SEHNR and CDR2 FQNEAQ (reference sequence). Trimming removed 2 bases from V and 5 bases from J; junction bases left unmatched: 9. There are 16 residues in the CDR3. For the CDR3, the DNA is TGTGCCAGCAGCTTATTCTCAGGGGGTAAATATCAGCCCCAGCATTTT. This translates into CASSLFSGGKYQPQHF.

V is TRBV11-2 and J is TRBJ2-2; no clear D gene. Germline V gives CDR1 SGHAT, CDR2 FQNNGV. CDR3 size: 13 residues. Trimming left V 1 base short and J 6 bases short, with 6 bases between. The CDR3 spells CASSLADPGELFF. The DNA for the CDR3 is TGTGCCAGCAGCTTAGCCGATCCCGGGGAGCTGTTTTTT.

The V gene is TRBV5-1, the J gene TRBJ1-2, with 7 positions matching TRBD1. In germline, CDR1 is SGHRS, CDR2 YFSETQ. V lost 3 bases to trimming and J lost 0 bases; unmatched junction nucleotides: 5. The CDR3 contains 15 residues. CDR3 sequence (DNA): TGCGCCAGCAGCTCTGGGGACAGAGCTAACTATGGCTACACCTTC. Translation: CASSSGDRANYGYTF.

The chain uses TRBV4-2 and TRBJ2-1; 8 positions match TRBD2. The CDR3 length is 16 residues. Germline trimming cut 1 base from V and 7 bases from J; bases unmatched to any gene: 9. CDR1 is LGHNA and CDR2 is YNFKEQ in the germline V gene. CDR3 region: CASSQGGASGPNEQFF. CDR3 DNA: TGTGCCAGCAGCCAAGGGGGGGCTAGCGGGCCGAATGAGCAGTTCTTC.

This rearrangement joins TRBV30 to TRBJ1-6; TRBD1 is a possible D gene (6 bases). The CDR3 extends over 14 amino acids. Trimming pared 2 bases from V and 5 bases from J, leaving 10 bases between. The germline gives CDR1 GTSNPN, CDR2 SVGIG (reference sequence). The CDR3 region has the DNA TGTGCCTGGAGTTCCGGGACACATAATTCACCCCTCCACTTT. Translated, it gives CAWSSGTHNSPLHF. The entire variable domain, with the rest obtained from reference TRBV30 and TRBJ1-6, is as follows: SQTIHQWPATLVQPVGSPLSLECTVEGTSNPNLYWYRQAAGRGLQLLFYSVGIGQISSEVPQNLSASRPQDRQFILSSKKLLLSDSGFYLCAWSSGTHNSPLHFGNGTRLTVT.

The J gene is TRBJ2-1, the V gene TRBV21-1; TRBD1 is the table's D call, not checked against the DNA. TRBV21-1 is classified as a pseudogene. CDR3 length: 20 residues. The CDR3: CASSSSRGQWTPRLYNEQFF. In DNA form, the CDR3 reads TGTGCCAGCAGCTCTTCTAGGGGGCAATGGACTCCCCGTCTCTACAATGAGCAGTTCTTC.